Listed below are T cell receptor beta chains from one sample, sequenced in a study of preoperative IRX-2 immunotherapy in early breast cancer. This table comes from immunoSEQ multiplex PCR, and its TCRdb copy is limited to in-frame clones, with some not included. The sample lists 40,000 to 45,000 clones; roughly 94% were seen once. Sample: tumor tissue, taken after IRX-2 immunotherapy. The receptors shown here come from a human donor with breast cancer. CDR3s include the opening cysteine and the closing phenylalanine or tryptophan. The D gene is left open where the match is weak. Size is omitted from some rows. Given values are once, few, many or a class for expanded clones.

clone size	V gene	J gene	D gene	CDR3 protein	CDR3 DNA
NA	TRBV5-4	TRBJ2-5	NA	CASSSPKGDEETQYF	TGTGCCAGCAGCTCGCCAAAGGGGGACGAAGAGACCCAGTACTTC
NA	TRBV28	TRBJ2-1	TRBD2	CASSLAGGGEQFF	TGTGCCAGCAGTTTAGCGGGAGGAGGTGAGCAGTTCTTC
NA	TRBV4-1	TRBJ1-3	NA	CASSQVGQRHFSGNTIYF	TGCGCCAGCAGCCAAGTCGGGCAAAGACACTTCTCTGGAAACACCATATATTTT
NA	TRBV7-2	TRBJ2-7	NA	CASSFRNYEQYF	TGTGCCAGCAGCTTCAGGAATTACGAGCAGTACTTC
NA	TRBV6-6	TRBJ1-5	NA	CASSYWEQPQHF	TGTGCCAGCAGTTACTGGGAGCAGCCCCAGCATTTT
NA	TRBV7-9	TRBJ1-2	NA	CASSFTGQAGVYGYTF	TGTGCCAGCAGCTTTACTGGGCAGGCGGGTGTCTATGGCTACACCTTC
NA	TRBV11-2	TRBJ1-1	TRBD1	CASSLVRGHAEAFF	TGTGCCAGCAGCTTAGTCAGGGGGCACGCTGAAGCTTTCTTT
NA	TRBV7-3	TRBJ2-1	TRBD2	CASSWASSGSNEQFF	TGTGCCAGCAGCTGGGCCAGTAGCGGGAGCAATGAGCAGTTCTTC
few	TRBV6-5	TRBJ1-2	NA	CASSFDSYGYTF	TGTGCCAGCAGTTTCGACAGCTATGGCTACACCTTC
once	TRBV27	TRBJ2-6	NA	CATSSGQGYSGANVLTF	TGTGCCACCTCTTCAGGGCAGGGTTATTCTGGGGCCAACGTCCTGACTTTC
NA	TRBV5-4	TRBJ2-1	NA	CASSLGPGLNEQFF	TGTGCCAGCAGCTTGGGACCGGGACTCAATGAGCAGTTCTTC
NA	TRBV28	TRBJ2-3	TRBD2	CASSRAGGRDTQYF	TGTGCCAGCAGTAGAGCGGGAGGGCGAGATACGCAGTATTTT
NA	TRBV5-4	TRBJ2-7	NA	CASSPDSRSYEQYF	TGTGCCAGCAGCCCGGACAGCCGATCCTACGAGCAGTACTTC
few	TRBV19	TRBJ1-1	NA	CASSISIGTEAFF	TGTGCCAGTAGTATCTCAATTGGGACTGAAGCTTTCTTT
NA	TRBV11-2	TRBJ1-4	TRBD1	CASTDDRVVTNEKLFF	TGTGCCAGCACCGACGACAGGGTAGTTACTAATGAAAAACTGTTTTTT
NA	TRBV28	TRBJ1-2	NA	CASSQEGHGYTF	TGTGCCAGCAGCCAGGAAGGCCATGGCTACACCTTC
NA	TRBV2	TRBJ1-1	NA	CASRPLEIAEAFF	TGTGCCAGCAGGCCGCTTGAGATCGCTGAAGCTTTCTTT
once	TRBV6-4	TRBJ2-7	NA	CASSEGSASYEQYF	TGTGCCAGCAGTGAAGGGAGTGCGTCCTACGAGCAGTACTTC
NA	TRBV5-4	TRBJ2-1	NA	CASSLDEKSYNEQFF	TGTGCCAGCAGCCTAGACGAGAAGTCCTACAATGAGCAGTTCTTC
NA	TRBV7-8	TRBJ1-4	TRBD1	CASRGQGNEKLFF	TGTGCCAGCAGGGGACAGGGTAATGAAAAACTGTTTTTT
once	TRBV7-9	TRBJ1-4	NA	CASSLEGIGVTNEKLFF	TGTGCCAGCAGCTTAGAAGGAATTGGAGTAACTAATGAAAAACTGTTTTTT
NA	TRBV19	TRBJ1-3	NA	CASRQPGPGSGNTIYF	TGTGCCAGTCGACAACCGGGGCCTGGGTCTGGAAACACCATATATTTT
NA	TRBV29-1	TRBJ1-2	NA	CSSNRGDYGYTF	TGCAGCAGTAATCGCGGCGACTATGGCTACACCTTC
once	TRBV6-5	TRBJ1-1	TRBD1	CASSLGQGGWAFF	TGTGCCAGCAGCCTCGGACAGGGAGGATGGGCTTTCTTT
NA	TRBV6-6	TRBJ1-2	TRBD1	CASHWDRDFFGYTF	TGTGCCAGCCACTGGGACAGGGATTTCTTTGGCTACACCTTC
NA	TRBV19	TRBJ2-7	NA	CASSIFPSSPYEQYF	TGTGCCAGTAGTATCTTCCCTAGCAGTCCCTACGAGCAGTACTTC
NA	TRBV19	TRBJ1-1	NA	CASRDDTEAFF	TGTGCCAGTAGAGATGACACTGAAGCTTTCTTT
NA	TRBV16	TRBJ2-7	NA	CASSQSWSYEQYF	TGTGCCAGCAGCCAATCGTGGTCCTACGAGCAGTACTTC
NA	TRBV2	TRBJ1-3	NA	CASSDRTVSGNTIYF	TGTGCCAGCAGCGACCGGACGGTCTCTGGAAACACCATATATTTT
NA	TRBV19	TRBJ2-1	NA	CASISLGPSSEQFF	TGTGCCAGTATATCGCTAGGGCCGTCGAGTGAGCAGTTCTTC
NA	TRBV9	TRBJ2-3	NA	CASSVADTQYF	TGTGCCAGCAGCGTAGCGGATACGCAGTATTTT
NA	TRBV5-1	TRBJ2-3	TRBD2	CASSLRLAGGYANTQYF	TGCGCCAGCAGCTTGAGGCTAGCGGGGGGGTATGCTAATACGCAGTATTTT
NA	TRBV7-7	TRBJ2-6	NA	CASSSHVPQSRANVLTF	TGTGCCAGCAGCTCGCATGTGCCACAAAGTCGGGCCAACGTCCTGACTTTC
NA	TRBV5-1	TRBJ2-1	NA	CASSPGQNNEQFF	TGCGCCAGCAGCCCCGGACAGAACAATGAGCAGTTCTTC
NA	TRBV10-3	TRBJ2-1	NA	CAISESGDPAYNEQFF	TGTGCCATCAGTGAGTCTGGGGACCCAGCCTACAATGAGCAGTTCTTC
NA	TRBV7-2	TRBJ2-2	NA	CASSLGGLPTGELFF	TGTGCCAGCAGCTTAGGAGGGCTTCCCACCGGGGAGCTGTTTTTT
NA	TRBV5-1	TRBJ2-7	NA	CASKSGTTSYEQYF	TGCGCCAGCAAATCTGGTACAACCTCCTACGAGCAGTACTTC
NA	TRBV28	TRBJ1-3	NA	CASIPYSGNTIYF	TGTGCCAGCATTCCGTACTCTGGAAACACCATATATTTT
NA	TRBV5-6	TRBJ1-5	NA	CASSFRDFWGNQPQHF	TGTGCCAGCAGCTTTAGGGACTTCTGGGGCAATCAGCCCCAGCATTTT
NA	TRBV29-1	TRBJ2-2	NA	CSVGLGGELFF	TGCAGCGTTGGCCTCGGCGGGGAGCTGTTTTTT
NA	TRBV9	TRBJ2-1	TRBD2	CASSVARAGASYNEQFF	TGTGCCAGCAGCGTAGCTCGAGCGGGGGCCTCCTACAATGAGCAGTTCTTC
NA	TRBV7-8	TRBJ2-3	NA	CASSSGLGGDTQYF	TGTGCCAGCAGCTCAGGACTGGGAGGAGATACGCAGTATTTT
NA	TRBV2	TRBJ2-3	TRBD2	CASSSPHGGGTDTQYF	TGTGCCAGCAGTAGCCCCCACGGGGGGGGCACAGATACGCAGTATTTT
NA	TRBV27	TRBJ2-1	NA	CASSTNNEQFF	TGTGCCAGCAGTACCAACAATGAGCAGTTCTTC
NA	TRBV10-3	TRBJ2-7	TRBD1	CAIRVGTGKSEQYF	TGTGCCATCAGGGTGGGGACAGGGAAAAGCGAGCAGTACTTC
NA	TRBV4-3	TRBJ2-5	NA	CASSQAGRVETQYF	TGCGCCAGCAGCCAAGCGGGGAGAGTCGAGACCCAGTACTTC
NA	TRBV5-6	TRBJ1-5	TRBD1	CASSCPPGQGPIPQHF	TGTGCCAGCAGCTGCCCTCCGGGACAGGGTCCCATACCCCAGCATTTT
NA	TRBV4-1	TRBJ1-1	NA	CASSQGIATEAFF	TGCGCCAGCAGCCAAGGGATTGCCACTGAAGCTTTCTTT
once	TRBV7-9	TRBJ1-5	NA	CASSLVDQPQHF	TGTGCCAGCAGCTTAGTCGATCAGCCCCAGCATTTT
NA	TRBV6-5	TRBJ1-2	TRBD1	CASSKQGTYGYTF	TGTGCCAGCAGTAAACAGGGGACCTATGGCTACACCTTC
NA	TRBV28	TRBJ1-2	NA	CASRFTMTGSSGYTF	TGTGCCAGCAGGTTTACGATGACAGGTTCGAGTGGCTACACCTTC
NA	TRBV28	TRBJ2-7	TRBD2	CASGFPTSGFSYEQYF	TGTGCCAGCGGATTTCCGACTAGCGGGTTCTCCTACGAGCAGTACTTC
few	TRBV29-1	TRBJ1-1	NA	CSVRDIFEAFF	TGCAGCGTTCGGGACATCTTTGAAGCTTTCTTT
NA	TRBV7-3	TRBJ2-2	TRBD1	CASSPSRRGTGGAQPTGELFF	TGTGCCAGCAGTCCTAGCCGTCGTGGGACAGGGGGCGCCCAACCGACCGGGGAGCTGTTTTTT